This T cell receptor beta chain was captured in a study of CD8+CD57+ T cells in acquired aplastic anemia. Trimming removed 6 bases from V and 6 bases from J, with 11 bases in between. CDR1 MNHNS and CDR2 SASEGT come from the germline V gene. CDR3 length equals 13 residues. The patients chosen for sequencing had shown expansion of CD8+CD57+ cells (detected by flow cytometry). This clonotype was counted a few times. Genomic DNA, the template, was used for profiling of the TCR beta VDJ and CDR3. Each CDR3 protein gets one entry after TCRdb re-called the reads with MiXCR. The table records under 200,000 distinct CDR3 sequences, roughly half of them present only once.

The rearrangement joins TRBV6-1 to TRBJ1-4; D is unresolved. The material sequenced was sorted CD4+, CD8+, or CD8+CD57+ T cells (not recorded which) from PBMCs. The clonotype comes from a human donor with aplastic anemia. The DNA of the CDR3 is TGTGCCAGCAGCGTCACGCACCATGAAAAACTGTTTTTT. It yields the protein CASSVTHHEKLFF.